This TCR beta chain was captured in a study of molecular identifiers for immune sequencing clone quantification. This clonotype was counted ten times or more. What it recognizes is unknown. Germline loops: CDR1 MGHRA, CDR2 YSYEKL. Trimming took 4 bases from V and 3 from J, leaving 13 bases between them. The CDR3 loop spans 14 amino acids. In TCRdb, the PCR reads were re-called with MiXCR into one record per CDR3 protein. The repertoire holds about 65,000 distinct CDR3 sequences, with roughly 17% as singletons. Study results and limitations: One cell's worth of spiked Jurkat TCR RNA was reportedly detectable among some 1 million naive cells. In naive cells, clones above 20 RNA copies held under 1% of molecules, whereas in effector cells they held over 98%.

The source of this sequence is a human donor in good health. Some libraries in this study had Jurkat cell RNA spiked in. The chain is built from TRBV4-1 and TRBJ2-7; D not resolved. Source material: naive CD8+ T cells from blood, with Jurkat cell RNA spiked in. The subset was: FACS-sorted CD8+CD4-CCR7+CD45RA+ naive T cells. CDR3 protein: CASSRQRSGYEQYF. CDR3 in DNA: TGCGCCAGCAGCCGCCAAAGGTCGGGCTACGAGCAGTACTTC.